This T cell receptor (beta chain) stems from a study of cytotoxic CD8 clonotypes in ibrutinib-treated CLL. At the level of the study: Average yields of roughly 260,000 productive templates and 80,000 to 95,000 productive rearrangements characterized the samples. General study points: Clonality rose at ibrutinib response and fell back toward baseline at progression.

The length of the CDR3 is 15 residues. Trimming removed 2 bases from V and 0 bases from J; junction bases left unmatched: 2. Germline values: CDR1 MDHEN, CDR2 SYDVKM. With regard to this clone: Its antigen is still unknown.

This table comes from immunoSEQ multiplex PCR, and its TCRdb copy is limited to in-frame clones, with some not included. The top ten clones hold around 18% of a sample with under 40,000 clones, 49% of them seen once. The specimen was PBMCs, collected before ibrutinib treatment. The receptor's source is a human donor with chronic lymphocytic leukemia. The V gene is TRBV28, the J gene TRBJ2-3, with 7 bases identical to TRBD2. The CDR3 loop is CASSLAGDSTDTQYF. In nucleotides, the CDR3 is TGTGCCAGCAGTTTAGCGGGGGATAGCACAGATACGCAGTATTTT.